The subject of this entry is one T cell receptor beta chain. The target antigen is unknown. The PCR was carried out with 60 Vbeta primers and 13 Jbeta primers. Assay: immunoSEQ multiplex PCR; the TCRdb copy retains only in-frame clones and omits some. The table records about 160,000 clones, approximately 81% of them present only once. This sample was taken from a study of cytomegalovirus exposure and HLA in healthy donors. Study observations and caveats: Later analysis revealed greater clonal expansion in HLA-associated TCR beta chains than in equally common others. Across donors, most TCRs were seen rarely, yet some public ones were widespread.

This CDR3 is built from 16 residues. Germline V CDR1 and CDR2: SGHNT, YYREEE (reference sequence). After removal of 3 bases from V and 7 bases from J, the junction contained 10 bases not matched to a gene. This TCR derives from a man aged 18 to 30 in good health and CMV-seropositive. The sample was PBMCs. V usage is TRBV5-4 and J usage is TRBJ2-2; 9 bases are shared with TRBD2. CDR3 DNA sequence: TGTGCCAGCAGCTCCGGGACTAGCTCCGCCTTCGGGGAGCTGTTTTTT. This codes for CASSSGTSSAFGELFF.